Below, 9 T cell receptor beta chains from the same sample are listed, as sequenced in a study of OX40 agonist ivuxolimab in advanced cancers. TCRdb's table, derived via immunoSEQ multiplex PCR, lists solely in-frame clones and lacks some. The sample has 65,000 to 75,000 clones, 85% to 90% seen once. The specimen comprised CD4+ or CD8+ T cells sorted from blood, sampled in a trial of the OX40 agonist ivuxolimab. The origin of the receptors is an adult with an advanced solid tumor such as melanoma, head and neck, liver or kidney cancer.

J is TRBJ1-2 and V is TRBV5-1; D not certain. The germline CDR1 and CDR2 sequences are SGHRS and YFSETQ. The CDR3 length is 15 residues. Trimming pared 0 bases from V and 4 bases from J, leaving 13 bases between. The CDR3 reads CASSLGPDRVYGYTF. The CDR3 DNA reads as TGCGCCAGCAGCTTGGGACCGGACCGAGTCTATGGCTACACCTTC.

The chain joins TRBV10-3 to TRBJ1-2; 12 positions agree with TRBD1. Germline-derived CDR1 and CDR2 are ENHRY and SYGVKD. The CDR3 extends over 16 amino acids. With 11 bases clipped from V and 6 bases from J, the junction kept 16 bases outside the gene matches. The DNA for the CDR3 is TGTGCCTATAGGGAACCCGGGACAGGGGGCTTAAATGGCTACACCTTC. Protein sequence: CAYREPGTGGLNGYTF.

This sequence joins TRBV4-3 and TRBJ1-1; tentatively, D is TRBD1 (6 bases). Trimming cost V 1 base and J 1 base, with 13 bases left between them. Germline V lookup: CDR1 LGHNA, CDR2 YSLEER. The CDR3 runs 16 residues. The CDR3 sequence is CASSQAGQGPNTEAFF. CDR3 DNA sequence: TGCGCCAGCAGCCAAGCGGGGCAGGGGCCGAACACTGAAGCTTTCTTT.

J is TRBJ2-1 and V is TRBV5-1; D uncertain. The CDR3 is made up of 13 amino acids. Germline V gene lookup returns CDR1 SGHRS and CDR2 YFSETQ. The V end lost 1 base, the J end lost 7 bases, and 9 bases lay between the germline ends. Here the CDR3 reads CASSLSPRNEQFF. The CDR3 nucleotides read TGCGCCAGCAGCTTGAGCCCCCGGAATGAGCAGTTCTTC.

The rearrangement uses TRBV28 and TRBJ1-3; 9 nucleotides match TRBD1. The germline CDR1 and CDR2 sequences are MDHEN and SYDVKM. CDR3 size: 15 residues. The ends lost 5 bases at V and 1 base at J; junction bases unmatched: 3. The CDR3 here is CASSPDRGSGNTIYF. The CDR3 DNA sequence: TGTGCCAGCAGTCCCGACAGGGGGTCTGGAAACACCATATATTTT.

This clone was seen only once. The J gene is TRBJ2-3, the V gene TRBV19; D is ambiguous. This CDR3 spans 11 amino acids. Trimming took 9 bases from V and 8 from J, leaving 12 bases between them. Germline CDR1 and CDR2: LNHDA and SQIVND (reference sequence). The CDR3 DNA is TGTGCCAGACAGCCCGAAGGTACGCAGTATTTT. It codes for CARQPEGTQYF.

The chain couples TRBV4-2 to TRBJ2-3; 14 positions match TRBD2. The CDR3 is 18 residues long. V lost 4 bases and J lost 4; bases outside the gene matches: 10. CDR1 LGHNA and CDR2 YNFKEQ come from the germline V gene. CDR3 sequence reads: CASSPRGTSGSMADTQYF. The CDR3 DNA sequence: TGTGCCAGCAGCCCCCGGGGGACTAGCGGGAGCATGGCAGATACGCAGTATTTT.

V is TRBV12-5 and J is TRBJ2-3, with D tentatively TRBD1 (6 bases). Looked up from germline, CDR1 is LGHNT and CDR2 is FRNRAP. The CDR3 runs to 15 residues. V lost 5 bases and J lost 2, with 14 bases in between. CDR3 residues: CASGTQGQNTDTQYF. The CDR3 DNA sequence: TGTGCTAGTGGTACCCAAGGACAGAACACAGATACGCAGTATTTT.

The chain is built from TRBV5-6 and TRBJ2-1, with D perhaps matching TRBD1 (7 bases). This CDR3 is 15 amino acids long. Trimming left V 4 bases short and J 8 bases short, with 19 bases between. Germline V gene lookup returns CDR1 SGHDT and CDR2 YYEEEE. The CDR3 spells CASSTGQSGSDEQFF. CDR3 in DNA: TGTGCCAGCAGCACGGGACAGTCCGGGAGCGATGAGCAGTTCTTC.